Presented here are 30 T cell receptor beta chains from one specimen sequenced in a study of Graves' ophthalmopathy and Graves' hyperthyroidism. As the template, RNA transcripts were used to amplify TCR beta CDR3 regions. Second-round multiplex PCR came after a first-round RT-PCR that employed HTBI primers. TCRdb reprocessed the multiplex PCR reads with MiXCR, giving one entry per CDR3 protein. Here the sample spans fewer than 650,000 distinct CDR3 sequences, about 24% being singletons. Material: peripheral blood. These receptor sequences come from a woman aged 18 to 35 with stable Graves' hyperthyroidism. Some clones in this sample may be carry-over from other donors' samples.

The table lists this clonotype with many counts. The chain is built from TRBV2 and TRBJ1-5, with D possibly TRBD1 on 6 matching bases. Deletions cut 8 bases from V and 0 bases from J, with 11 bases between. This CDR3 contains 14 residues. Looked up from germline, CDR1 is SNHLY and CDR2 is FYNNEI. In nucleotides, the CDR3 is TGTGCCAGCCGGGACAACCATAGCAATCAGCCCCAGCATTTT. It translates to CASRDNHSNQPQHF.

The CDR3 sequence is CAIRSDSGNTIYF. The CDR3 nucleotides are TGTGCCATCAGATCTGACTCTGGAAACACCATATATTTT. The chain couples TRBV10-3 to TRBJ1-3, with D unresolved. The CDR3 totals 13 residues. V lost 6 bases and J 0 bases, leaving 6 bases between the germline ends. Looked up from germline, CDR1 is ENHRY and CDR2 is SYGVKD.

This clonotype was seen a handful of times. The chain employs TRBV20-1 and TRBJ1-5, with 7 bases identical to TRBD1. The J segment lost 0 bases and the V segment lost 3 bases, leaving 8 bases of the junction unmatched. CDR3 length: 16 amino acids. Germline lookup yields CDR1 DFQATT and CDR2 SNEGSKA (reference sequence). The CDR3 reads CSARWGGTDSNQPQHF. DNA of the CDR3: TGCAGTGCTAGGTGGGGGGGGACAGATAGCAATCAGCCCCAGCATTTT.

The DNA of the CDR3 is TGCAGTGCTACCGCCGGGGCTAGCGGAGCGGAGACCCAGTACTTC. It encodes CSATAGASGAETQYF. V usage is TRBV20-1 and J usage is TRBJ2-5, with 7 nucleotides matching TRBD2. The CDR3 covers 15 residues. Trimming took 4 bases from V and 5 from J; bases not matched to a gene: 13. From germline, CDR1 is DFQATT and CDR2 SNEGSKA (reference sequence).

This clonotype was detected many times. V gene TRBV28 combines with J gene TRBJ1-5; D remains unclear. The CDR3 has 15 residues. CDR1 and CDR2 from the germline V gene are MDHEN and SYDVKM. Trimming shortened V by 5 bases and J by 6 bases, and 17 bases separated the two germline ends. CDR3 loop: CASSPKGAGSQPQHF. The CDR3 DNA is TGTGCCAGCAGTCCTAAGGGTGCGGGCAGTCAGCCCCAGCATTTT.

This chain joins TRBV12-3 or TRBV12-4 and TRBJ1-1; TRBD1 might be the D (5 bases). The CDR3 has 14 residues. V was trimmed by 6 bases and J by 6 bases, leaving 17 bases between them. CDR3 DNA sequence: TGTGCCAGCAGCCCCCAGGGAATTTTGGCTGAAGCTTTCTTT. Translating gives CASSPQGILAEAFF.

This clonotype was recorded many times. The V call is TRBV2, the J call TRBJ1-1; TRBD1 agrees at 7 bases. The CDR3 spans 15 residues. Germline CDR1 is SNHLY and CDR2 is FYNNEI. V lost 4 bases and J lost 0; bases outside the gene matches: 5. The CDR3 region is CASSVAGTVNTEAFF. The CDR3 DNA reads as TGTGCCAGCAGTGTAGCCGGGACAGTGAACACTGAAGCTTTCTTT.

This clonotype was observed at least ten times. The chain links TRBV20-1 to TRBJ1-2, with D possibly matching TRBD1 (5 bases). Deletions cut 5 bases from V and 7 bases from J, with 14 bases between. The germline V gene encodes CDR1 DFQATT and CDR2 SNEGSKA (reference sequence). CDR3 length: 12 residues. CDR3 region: CSAGQDTPGYTF. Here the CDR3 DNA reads TGCAGTGCTGGTCAGGACACTCCTGGCTACACCTTC.

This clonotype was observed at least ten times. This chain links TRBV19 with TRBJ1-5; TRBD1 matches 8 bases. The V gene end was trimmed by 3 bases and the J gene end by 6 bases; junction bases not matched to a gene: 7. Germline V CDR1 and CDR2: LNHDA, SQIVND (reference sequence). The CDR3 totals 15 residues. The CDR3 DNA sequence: TGTGCCAGTAGTATCGGGACAGGTCAGTCTCAGCCCCAGCATTTT. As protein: CASSIGTGQSQPQHF.

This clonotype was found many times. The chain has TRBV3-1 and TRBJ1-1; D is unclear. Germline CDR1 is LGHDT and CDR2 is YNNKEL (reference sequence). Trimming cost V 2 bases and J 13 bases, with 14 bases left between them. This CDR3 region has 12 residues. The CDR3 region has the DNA TGTGCCAGCAGCCAATTAAGCGGATCGGTTTTCTTT. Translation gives CASSQLSGSVFF. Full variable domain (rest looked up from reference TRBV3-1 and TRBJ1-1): DTAVSQTPKYLVTQMGNDKSIKCEQNLGHDTMYWYKQDSKKFLKIMFSYNNKELIINETVPNRFSPKSPDKAHLNLHINSLELGDSAVYFCASSQLSGSVFFGQGTRLTVV.

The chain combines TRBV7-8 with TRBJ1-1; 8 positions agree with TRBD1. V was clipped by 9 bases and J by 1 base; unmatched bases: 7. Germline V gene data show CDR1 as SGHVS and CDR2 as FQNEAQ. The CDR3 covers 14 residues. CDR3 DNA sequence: TGTGCCAGTAATCGACAGGGGCAGAACACTGAAGCTTTCTTT. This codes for CASNRQGQNTEAFF.

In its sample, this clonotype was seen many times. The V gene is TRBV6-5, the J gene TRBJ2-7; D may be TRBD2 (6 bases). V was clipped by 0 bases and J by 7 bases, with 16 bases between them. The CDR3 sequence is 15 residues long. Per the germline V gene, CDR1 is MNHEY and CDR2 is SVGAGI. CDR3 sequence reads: CASSYSLGGAGEQYF. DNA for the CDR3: TGTGCCAGCAGTTACTCGCTGGGAGGAGCTGGGGAGCAGTACTTC.

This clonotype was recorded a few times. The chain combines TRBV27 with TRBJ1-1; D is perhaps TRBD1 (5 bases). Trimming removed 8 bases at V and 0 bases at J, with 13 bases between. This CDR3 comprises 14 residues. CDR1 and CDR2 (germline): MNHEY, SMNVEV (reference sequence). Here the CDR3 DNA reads TGTGCCAGCCGGGGAGGACAATTGAACACTGAAGCTTTCTTT. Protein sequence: CASRGGQLNTEAFF.

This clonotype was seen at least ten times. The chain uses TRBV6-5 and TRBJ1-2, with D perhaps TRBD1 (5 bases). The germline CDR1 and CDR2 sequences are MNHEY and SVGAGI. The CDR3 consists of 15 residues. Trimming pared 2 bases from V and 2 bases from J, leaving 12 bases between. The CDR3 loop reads CASSYAGGWNYGYTF. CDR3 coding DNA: TGTGCCAGCAGTTACGCCGGGGGGTGGAACTATGGCTACACCTTC.

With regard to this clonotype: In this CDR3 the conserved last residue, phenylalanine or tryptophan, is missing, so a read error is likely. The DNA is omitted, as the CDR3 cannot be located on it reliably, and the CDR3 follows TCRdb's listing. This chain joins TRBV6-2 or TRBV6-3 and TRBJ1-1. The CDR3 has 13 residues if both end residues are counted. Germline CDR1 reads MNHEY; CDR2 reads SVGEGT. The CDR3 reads CASSYSGKTEACL.

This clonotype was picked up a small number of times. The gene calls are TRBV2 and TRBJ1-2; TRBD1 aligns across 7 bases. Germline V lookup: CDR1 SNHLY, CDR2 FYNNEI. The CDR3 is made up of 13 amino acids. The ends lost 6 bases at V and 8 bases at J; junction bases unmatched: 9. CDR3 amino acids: CASRGFQGGGYTF. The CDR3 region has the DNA TGTGCCAGCAGGGGCTTTCAGGGGGGCGGCTACACCTTC.

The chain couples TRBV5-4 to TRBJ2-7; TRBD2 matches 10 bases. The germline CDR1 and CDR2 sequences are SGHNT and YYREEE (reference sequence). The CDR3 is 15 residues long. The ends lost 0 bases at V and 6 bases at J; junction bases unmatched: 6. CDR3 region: CASSLETSGSGEQYF. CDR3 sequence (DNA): TGTGCCAGCAGCTTGGAGACTAGCGGGTCTGGCGAGCAGTACTTC.

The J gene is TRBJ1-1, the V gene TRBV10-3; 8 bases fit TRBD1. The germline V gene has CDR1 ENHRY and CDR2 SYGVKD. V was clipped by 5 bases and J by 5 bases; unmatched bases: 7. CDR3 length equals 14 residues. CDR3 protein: CAISTDRGGTEAFF. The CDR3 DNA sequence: TGTGCCATCAGTACCGACAGGGGTGGAACTGAAGCTTTCTTT.

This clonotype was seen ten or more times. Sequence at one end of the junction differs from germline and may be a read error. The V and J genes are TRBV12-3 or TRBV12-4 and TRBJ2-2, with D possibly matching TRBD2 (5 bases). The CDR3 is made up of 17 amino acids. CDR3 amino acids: CASSLKYAASQTGKLFF. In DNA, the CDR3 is TGTGCCAGCAGTTTAAAGTATGCGGCCTCTCAGACCGGGAAGCTGTTTTTT.

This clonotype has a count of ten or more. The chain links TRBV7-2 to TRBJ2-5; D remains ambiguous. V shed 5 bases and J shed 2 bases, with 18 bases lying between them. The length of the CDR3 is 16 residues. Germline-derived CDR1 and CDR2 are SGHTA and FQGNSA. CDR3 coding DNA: TGTGCCAGCAGCGTAGGTTTGGGGATGGTACAAGAGACCCAGTACTTC. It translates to CASSVGLGMVQETQYF.

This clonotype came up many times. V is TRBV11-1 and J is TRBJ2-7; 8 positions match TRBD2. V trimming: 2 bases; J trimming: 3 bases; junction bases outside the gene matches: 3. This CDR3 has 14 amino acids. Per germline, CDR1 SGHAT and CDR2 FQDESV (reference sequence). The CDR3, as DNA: TGTGCCAGCAGCTTACTAGCGGGTATCTACGAGCAGTACTTC. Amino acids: CASSLLAGIYEQYF.

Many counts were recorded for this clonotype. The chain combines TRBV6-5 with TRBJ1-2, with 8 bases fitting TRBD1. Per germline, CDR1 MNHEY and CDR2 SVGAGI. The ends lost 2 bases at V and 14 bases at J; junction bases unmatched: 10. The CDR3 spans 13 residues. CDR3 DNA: TGTGCCAGCAGTTACCCGGGACAGGCCATATCTACCTTC. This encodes CASSYPGQAISTF.

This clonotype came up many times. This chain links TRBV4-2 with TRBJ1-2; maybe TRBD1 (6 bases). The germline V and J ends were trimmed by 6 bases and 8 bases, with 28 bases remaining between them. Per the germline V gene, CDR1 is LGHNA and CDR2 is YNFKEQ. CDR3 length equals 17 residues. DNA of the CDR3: TGTGCCAGCAGTCACACGCCAGGCCCAGGGACAACCGGAGGCTACACCTTC. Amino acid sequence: CASSHTPGPGTTGGYTF.

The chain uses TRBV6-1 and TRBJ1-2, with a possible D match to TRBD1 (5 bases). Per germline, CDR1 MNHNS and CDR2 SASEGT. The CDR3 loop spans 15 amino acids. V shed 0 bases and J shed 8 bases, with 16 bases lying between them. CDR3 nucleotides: TGTGCCAGCAGTGAAGCGCGGGGCAGGGCGAGCGGCTACACCTTC. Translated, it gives CASSEARGRASGYTF.

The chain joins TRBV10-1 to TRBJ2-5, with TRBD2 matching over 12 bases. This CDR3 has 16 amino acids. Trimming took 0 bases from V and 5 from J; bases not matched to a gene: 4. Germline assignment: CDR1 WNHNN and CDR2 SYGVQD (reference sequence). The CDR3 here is CASSESTSGGTETQYF. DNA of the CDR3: TGCGCCAGCAGTGAGTCAACTAGCGGGGGGACGGAGACCCAGTACTTC.

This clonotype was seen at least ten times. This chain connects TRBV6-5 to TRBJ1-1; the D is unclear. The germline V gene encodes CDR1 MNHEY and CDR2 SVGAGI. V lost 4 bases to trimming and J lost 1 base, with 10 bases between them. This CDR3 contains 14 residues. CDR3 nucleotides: TGTGCCAGCAGTTCACCGACACAGAACACTGAAGCTTTCTTT. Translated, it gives CASSSPTQNTEAFF.

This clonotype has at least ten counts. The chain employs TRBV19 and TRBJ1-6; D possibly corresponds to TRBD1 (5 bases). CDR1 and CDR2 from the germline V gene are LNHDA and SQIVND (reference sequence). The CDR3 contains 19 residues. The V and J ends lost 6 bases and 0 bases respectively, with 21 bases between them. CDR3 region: CASSPTSYRKSSYNSPLHF. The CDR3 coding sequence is TGTGCCAGTAGCCCTACTTCTTACAGGAAGAGCTCCTATAATTCACCCCTCCACTTT. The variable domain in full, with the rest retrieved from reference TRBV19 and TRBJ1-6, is DGGITQSPKYLFRKEGQNVTLSCEQNLNHDAMYWYRQDPGQGLRLIYYSQIVNDFQKGDIAEGYSVSREKKESFPLTVTSAQKNPTAFYLCASSPTSYRKSSYNSPLHFGNGTRLTVT.

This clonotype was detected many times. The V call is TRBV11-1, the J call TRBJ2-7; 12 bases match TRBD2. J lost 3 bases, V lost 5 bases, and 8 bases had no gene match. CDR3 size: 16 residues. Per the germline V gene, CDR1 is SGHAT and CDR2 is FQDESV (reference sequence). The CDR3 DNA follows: TGTGCCAGCAGCAATCGGACTAGCGGGACCCACTACGAGCAGTACTTC. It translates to CASSNRTSGTHYEQYF.

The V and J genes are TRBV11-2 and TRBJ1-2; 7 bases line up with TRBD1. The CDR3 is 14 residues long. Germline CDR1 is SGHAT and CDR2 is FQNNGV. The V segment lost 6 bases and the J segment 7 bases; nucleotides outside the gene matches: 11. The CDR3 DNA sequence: TGTGCCAGCAGGGTGGAGCCTTACAGGGGTGGCTACACCTTC. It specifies CASRVEPYRGGYTF.

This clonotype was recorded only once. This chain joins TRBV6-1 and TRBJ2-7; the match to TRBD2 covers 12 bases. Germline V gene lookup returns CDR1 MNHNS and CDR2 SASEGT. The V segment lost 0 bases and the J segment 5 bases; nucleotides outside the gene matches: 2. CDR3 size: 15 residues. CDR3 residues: CASSEAGLAGDEQYF. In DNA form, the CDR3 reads TGTGCCAGCAGTGAAGCGGGACTAGCGGGCGACGAGCAGTACTTC.